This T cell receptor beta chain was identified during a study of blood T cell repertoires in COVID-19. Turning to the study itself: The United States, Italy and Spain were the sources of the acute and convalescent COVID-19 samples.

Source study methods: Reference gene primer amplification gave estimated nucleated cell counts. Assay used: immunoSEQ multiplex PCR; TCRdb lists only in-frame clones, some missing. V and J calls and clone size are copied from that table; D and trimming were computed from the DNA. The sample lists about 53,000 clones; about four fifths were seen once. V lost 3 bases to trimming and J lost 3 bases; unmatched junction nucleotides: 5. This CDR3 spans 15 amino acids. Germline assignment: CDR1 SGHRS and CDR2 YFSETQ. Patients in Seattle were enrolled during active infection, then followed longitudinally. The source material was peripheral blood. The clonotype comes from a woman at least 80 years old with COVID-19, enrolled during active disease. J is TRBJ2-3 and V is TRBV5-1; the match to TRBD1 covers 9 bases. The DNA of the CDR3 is TGCGCCAGCAGCTCGGTGGGACAGGGAACAGATACGCAGTATTTT. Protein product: CASSSVGQGTDTQYF.